This TCR beta chain was recorded in a study of molecular identifiers for immune sequencing clone quantification. This clonotype was detected only a few times. The antigen remains unidentified. CDR3 length equals 14 residues. CDR1 is SEHNR and CDR2 is FQNEAQ in the germline V gene (reference sequence). Trimming removed 5 bases at V and 6 bases at J, with 14 bases between. TCRdb re-called the PCR reads through MiXCR, storing one row per CDR3 protein. The sample consists of 85,000 to 130,000 distinct CDR3 sequences, 36% of them appearing once. Study-level results: Whereas naive cells kept under 1% of molecules in clones above 20 RNA copies, such clones held over 98% in effectors.

The clonotype was recovered from a human donor in good health. Some libraries in this study had Jurkat cell RNA spiked in. The chain links TRBV7-9 to TRBJ1-5; TRBD1 might be the D (6 bases). Sequencing input: naive CD8+ T cells from blood, with Jurkat cell RNA spiked in. Stated subset: FACS-sorted CD8+CD4-CCR7+CD45RA+ naive T cells. The CDR3 DNA sequence: TGTGCCAGCAGCGAGGACAGTATCACTCAGCCCCAGCATTTT. Protein product: CASSEDSITQPQHF.